Below, one T cell receptor beta chain is given with its context. The data were obtained in a study of blood T cell repertoires in COVID-19. Study background: T cells, B-cell-depleted T cells, or PBMCs provided the cDNA or gDNA that served as material.

Per germline, CDR1 SGHRS and CDR2 YFSETQ. CDR3 length equals 15 residues. V lost 1 base to trimming and J lost 3 bases, with 13 bases between them. TCRdb's copy holds only in-frame clones and misses some; the assay was immunoSEQ multiplex PCR. This table has some 150,000 clones, approximately 90% appearing once. Sequencing was done on a sample of peripheral blood. The TCR sequence derives from a woman in her 50s with acute or convalescent COVID-19. The gene calls are TRBV5-1 and TRBJ2-5; the D is unclear. For the CDR3, the DNA is TGCGCCAGCAGCTTGCGTCAGGCAGTTGAAGAGACCCAGTACTTC. Residues: CASSLRQAVEETQYF.